The clone carrying this T cell receptor (beta chain) was found once. Its antigen is unknown. The data belong to a study of cytomegalovirus exposure and HLA in healthy donors. Study-level points and caveats: The sole available immune exposure information was CMV serostatus. Investigators reported fewer than 200 TCR beta chains as tied to cytomegalovirus.

Germline V gives CDR1 SGHRS, CDR2 YFSETQ. V lost 6 bases to trimming and J lost 2 bases; unmatched junction nucleotides: 6. The CDR3 has 15 amino acids. PCR employed 60 Vbeta and 13 Jbeta primers. The table came from immunoSEQ multiplex PCR; TCRdb's copy has only in-frame clones and leaves some out. Of over 150,000 clones detected, 60% to 85% appear once; the ten largest clones hold more than 3.5%. The sequenced material came from PBMCs. The receptor was derived from a man aged 25-45 years in good health and CMV-seropositive. The V call is TRBV5-1, the J call TRBJ2-1; 9 nucleotides line up with TRBD1. CDR3 region: CASKGTGGTYNEQFF. CDR3 DNA: TGCGCCAGCAAAGGAACAGGGGGCACCTACAATGAGCAGTTCTTC.